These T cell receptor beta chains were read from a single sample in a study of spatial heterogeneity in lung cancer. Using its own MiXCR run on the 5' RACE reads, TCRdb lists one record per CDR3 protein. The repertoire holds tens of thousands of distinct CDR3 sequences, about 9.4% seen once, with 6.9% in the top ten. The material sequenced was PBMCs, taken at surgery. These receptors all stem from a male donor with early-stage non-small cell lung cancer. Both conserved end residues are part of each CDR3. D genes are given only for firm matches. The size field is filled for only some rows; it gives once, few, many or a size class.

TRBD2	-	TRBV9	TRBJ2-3	CASSGTSGAGDTQYF	TGTGCCAGCAGCGGTACTAGCGGGGCTGGAGATACGCAGTATTTT
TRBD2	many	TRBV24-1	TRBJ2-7	CATSEPGLAGAYEQYF	TGTGCCACCAGTGAACCGGGACTAGCGGGAGCCTACGAGCAGTACTTC
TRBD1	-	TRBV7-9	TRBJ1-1	CASSSWDRGNTEAFF	TGTGCCAGCAGCTCATGGGACAGGGGGAACACTGAAGCTTTCTTT
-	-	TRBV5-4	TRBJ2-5	CASSLRGYQETQYF	TGTGCCAGCAGCTTGAGGGGGTACCAAGAGACCCAGTACTTC
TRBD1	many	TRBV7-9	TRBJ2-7	CASSFRQGGGEQYF	TGTGCCAGCAGCTTTAGACAGGGCGGAGGTGAGCAGTACTTC
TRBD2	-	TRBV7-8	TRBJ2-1	CASSPFGGGSYNEQFF	TGTGCCAGCAGCCCCTTTGGGGGGGGCTCCTACAATGAGCAGTTCTTC
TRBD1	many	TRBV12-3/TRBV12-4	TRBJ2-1	CASSGTAYNEQFF	TGTGCCAGCAGCGGGACAGCCTACAATGAGCAGTTCTTC
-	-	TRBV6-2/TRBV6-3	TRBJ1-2	CASGSAGHFGYYGYTF	TGTGCCAGCGGTAGCGCCGGACACTTCGGATACTATGGCTACACCTTC
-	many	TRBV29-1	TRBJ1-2	CSVEAWVGGVTF	TGCAGCGTTGAAGCATGGGTTGGGGGCGTGACCTTC
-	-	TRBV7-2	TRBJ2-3	CASRRGADTQYF	TGTGCCAGCAGGAGAGGGGCAGATACGCAGTATTTT
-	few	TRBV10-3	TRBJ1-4	CAISEPGRESEKLFF	TGTGCCATCAGTGAGCCAGGGCGGGAGAGTGAAAAACTGTTTTTT
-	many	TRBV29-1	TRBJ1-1	CSVERIRGPNTEAFF	TGCAGCGTTGAGAGGATCAGGGGCCCGAACACTGAAGCTTTCTTT
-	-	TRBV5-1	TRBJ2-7	CASSLGLPTYEQYF	TGCGCCAGCAGCTTGGGACTACCTACCTACGAGCAGTACTTC
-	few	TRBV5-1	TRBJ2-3	CASSSTHYTDTQYF	TGCGCCAGCAGCTCGACTCACTACACAGATACGCAGTATTTT
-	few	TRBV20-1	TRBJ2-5	CSARVWGRETQYF	TGCAGTGCTAGAGTATGGGGACGCGAGACCCAGTACTTC
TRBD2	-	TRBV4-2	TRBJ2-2	CASSQGTSGRTNTGELFF	TGTGCCAGCAGCCAAGGGACTAGCGGGAGGACTAACACCGGGGAGCTGTTTTTT
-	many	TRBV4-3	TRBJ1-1	CASSQDWGGSEAFF	TGCGCCAGCAGCCAAGATTGGGGAGGGTCTGAAGCTTTCTTT
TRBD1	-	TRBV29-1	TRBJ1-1	CSATQGLATEAFF	TGCAGCGCCACACAGGGGTTGGCAACTGAAGCTTTCTTT
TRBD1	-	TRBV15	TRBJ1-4	CATSREQGLREKLFF	TGTGCCACCAGCAGAGAACAGGGGTTGAGGGAAAAACTGTTTTTT
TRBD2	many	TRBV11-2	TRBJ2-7	CASSLRTSGGSSYEQYF	TGTGCCAGCAGCTTAAGAACTAGCGGGGGTAGCTCCTACGAGCAGTACTTC
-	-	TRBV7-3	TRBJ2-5	CASSSRSTETQYF	TGTGCCAGCAGCTCTCGAAGTACGGAGACCCAGTACTTC
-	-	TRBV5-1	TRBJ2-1	CASSLRGSDEQFF	TGCGCCAGCAGCTTAAGGGGAAGTGATGAGCAGTTCTTC
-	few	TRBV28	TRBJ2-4	CASSLLRQNKNIQYF	TGTGCCAGCAGTTTACTCCGACAGAACAAAAACATTCAGTACTTC
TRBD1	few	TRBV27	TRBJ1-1	CASSSQRTGGTEAFF	TGTGCCAGCAGTTCACAGCGGACAGGGGGCACTGAAGCTTTCTTT
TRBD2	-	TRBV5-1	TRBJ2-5	CASSFGGASGSGETQYF	TGCGCCAGCAGCTTTGGTGGGGCTAGCGGGAGCGGAGAGACCCAGTACTTC
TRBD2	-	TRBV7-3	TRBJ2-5	CASATSGVETQYF	TGTGCCAGCGCGACTAGCGGGGTGGAGACCCAGTACTTC
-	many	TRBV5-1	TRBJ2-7	CASKTMTAASYEQYF	TGCGCCAGCAAAACCATGACAGCCGCCTCCTACGAGCAGTACTTC
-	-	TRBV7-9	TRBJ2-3	CASSLGTGGDTQYF	TGTGCCAGCAGCTTGGGGACCGGGGGAGATACGCAGTATTTT
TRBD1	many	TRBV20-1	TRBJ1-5	CSATSGTGYNQPQHF	TGCAGTGCTACATCCGGGACAGGGTACAATCAGCCCCAGCATTTT
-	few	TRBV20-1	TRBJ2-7	CSARGFGDLSYEQYF	TGCAGTGCTAGAGGCTTCGGAGACCTCTCCTACGAGCAGTACTTC
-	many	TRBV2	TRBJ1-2	CASSERSQGGYTF	TGTGCCAGCAGTGAAAGGTCCCAGGGAGGCTACACCTTC
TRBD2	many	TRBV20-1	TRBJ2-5	CSARDPGGGETQYF	TGCAGTGCTAGAGATCCCGGGGGGGGAGAGACCCAGTACTTC
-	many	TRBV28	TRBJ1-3	CASFGTPGNTIYF	TGTGCCAGCTTCGGGACGCCTGGAAACACCATATATTTT
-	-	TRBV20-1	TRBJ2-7	CSARDYEQYF	TGCAGTGCTAGAGATTACGAGCAGTACTTC
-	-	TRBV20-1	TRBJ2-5	CSASGEYQETQYF	TGCAGTGCTAGTGGCGAATACCAAGAGACCCAGTACTTC
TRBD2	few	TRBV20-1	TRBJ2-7	CSARDSVASGFYEQYF	TGCAGTGCTAGAGACTCAGTGGCTAGCGGCTTCTACGAGCAGTACTTC
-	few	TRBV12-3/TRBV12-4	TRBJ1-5	CASSFSSQPQHF	TGTGCCAGCAGTTTTAGCTCTCAGCCCCAGCATTTT
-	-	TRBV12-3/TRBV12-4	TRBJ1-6	CASSPYNSPLHF	TGTGCCAGCAGTCCTTATAATTCACCCCTCCACTTT
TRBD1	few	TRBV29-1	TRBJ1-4	CSVETHPQGAGEKLFF	TGCAGCGTTGAAACCCATCCACAGGGGGCCGGTGAAAAACTGTTTTTT
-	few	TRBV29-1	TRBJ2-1	CSVVVAYNEQFF	TGCAGCGTTGTGGTGGCCTACAATGAGCAGTTCTTC
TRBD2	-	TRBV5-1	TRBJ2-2	CASSLGLAGAGGTGELFF	TGCGCCAGCAGCTTGGGCCTAGCGGGAGCTGGGGGCACCGGGGAGCTGTTTTTT
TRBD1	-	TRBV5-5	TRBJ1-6	CASRYGQGTNSPLHF	TGTGCCAGCAGATACGGACAGGGCACTAATTCACCCCTCCACTTT
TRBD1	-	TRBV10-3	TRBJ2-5	CAISDRDRQETQYF	TGTGCCATCAGTGACCGGGACAGACAAGAGACCCAGTACTTC
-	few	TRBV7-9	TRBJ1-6	CASSLEAGGNSPLHF	TGTGCCAGCAGCTTAGAGGCAGGCGGGAATTCACCCCTCCACTTT
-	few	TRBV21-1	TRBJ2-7	CASSNFNRENDYEQYF	TGTGCCAGCAGCAATTTCAACAGGGAGAACGACTACGAGCAGTACTTC